This entry features one T cell receptor (beta chain) sequence. This clonotype was counted only a few times. The clone's antigen remains unknown. One base away there is no much larger clone; base qualities are not given. Relative to germline, V is 0 bases shorter and J is 1 base shorter, with 9 bases between their ends. CDR1 is given as LGHDT and CDR2 as YNNKEL, both from the germline V gene (reference sequence). The CDR3, from cysteine to phenylalanine, totals 15 residues. The sequence is cut down to CDR3 DNA, 45 bases in frame from base 1. The data are from a study of T cell repertoires in cytomegalovirus infection (dated by TCRdb to about 2019). A note on the overall study: Donor HLA type was relevant to the analysis, because carriage of CMV infection together with the matching HLA type was indicated by public TCR beta signatures. General study outcomes and caveats: In the ex vivo response, HLA-C-restricted CMV-specific TCR beta clonotypes were dominant, and in two of eight donors the single most frequent clonotype came from this HLA-C-restricted group. Cumulative frequency of public TCR beta family members discriminated carriers of CMV infection plus the relevant HLA type in this cohort and an independent approximately 350-donor cohort.

The sample was run on an Illumina HiSeq 1500. TCRdb ran its own pipeline on the public reads, namely fastp trimming at Q25 and MiXCR clone calling, and kept in-frame beta chains. Each entry merges the rows of one CDR3 protein and shows their most common DNA and genes. The sample contains hundreds of thousands of distinct CDR3 sequences, about 10% of them found a single time. 10% of the sample comes from the top ten. The chain joins TRBV3-1 to TRBJ1-1, with a tentative D gene TRBD1 over 6 matching bases. Sequenced sample: PBMCs. The receptor comes from a human donor in good health (CMV status not recorded). Some clones in this sample may be carry-over from other donors' samples. In nucleotides, the sequence is TGTGCCAGCAGCCAAGAAGGGGGAAGGAACACTGAAGCTTTCTTT. This sequence encodes CASSQEGGRNTEAFF.